The clone carrying this T cell receptor beta chain appeared a single time. Its target is not known. These data are taken from a study of response to subunit inactivated influenza vaccine. Study-level findings and limits: Authors suggested that a seasonal influenza vaccination recruits few new T cells each time.

Germline lookup yields CDR1 SQVTM and CDR2 ANQGSEA. CDR3 length: 13 residues. V shed 6 bases and J shed 3 bases, with 13 bases lying between them. TCRdb redid the calling of the RT-PCR reads with MiXCR, one entry per CDR3 protein. The table records around 850,000 distinct CDR3 sequences, less than 20% of them present only once. This sequence originates from a man aged 50 to 59 who received an inactivated influenza vaccine. The V and J genes are TRBV29-1 and TRBJ2-3; D unclear. The source material was PBMCs from blood, sampled around 5 days after vaccination. This CDR3 reads CSVQTPETDTQYF. CDR3 DNA: TGCAGCGTCCAGACCCCCGAAACAGATACGCAGTATTTT.